A single sample gave rise to the 21 T cell receptor beta chains below, sequenced in a study of PD-L1 blockade in urothelial cancer. TCRdb keeps only in-frame clones here, not all; method: immunoSEQ multiplex PCR. The data hold 15,000 to 20,000 clones, with 75% to 90% observed a single time. This specimen was PBMCs, taken around atezolizumab (anti-PD-L1) treatment. The source is a man aged 50-60 years with urothelial cancer.

The chain links TRBV19 to TRBJ2-2; the match to TRBD2 covers 12 bases. The CDR3 sequence is 17 residues long. Per the germline V gene, CDR1 is LNHDA and CDR2 is SQIVND (reference sequence). V shed 4 bases, J shed 7 bases, and the junction held 10 bases outside the gene matches. The CDR3 loop is CASSTRTSGVTFGELFF. The CDR3 nucleotides are TGTGCCAGTAGTACACGGACTAGCGGGGTCACTTTCGGGGAGCTGTTTTTT.

The rearrangement joins TRBV11-2 to TRBJ2-5, with a weak D call TRBD2 (5 bases). V gave up 5 bases and J gave up 5 bases, with 18 bases separating them. CDR1 and CDR2 from the germline V gene are SGHAT and FQNNGV. This CDR3 is 15 amino acids long. The CDR3 DNA follows: TGTGCCAGCAGCCACCGGGAACGGGGTGTGGAGACCCAGTACTTC. As protein: CASSHRERGVETQYF.

This chain connects TRBV25-1 to TRBJ2-3, with 7 bases lining up with TRBD1. The CDR3 loop spans 14 amino acids. CDR1 is MGHDK, CDR2 SYGVNS, per germline. V shed 2 bases and J 4 bases; nucleotides not matched to a gene: 3. CDR3 amino acids: CASSEPQGADTQYF. CDR3 nucleotides: TGTGCCAGCAGTGAACCCCAGGGGGCAGATACGCAGTATTTT.

The chain combines TRBV2 with TRBJ1-1; tentative D call: TRBD1 (5 bases). The CDR3 contains 14 residues. Germline V gene sequence: CDR1 SNHLY, CDR2 FYNNEI. Between the trimmed V and J ends, which lost 0 bases and 4 bases, there was a span of 9 bases. DNA of the CDR3: TGTGCCAGCAGTGAAGCTGGGGCTAGCACTGAAGCTTTCTTT. Protein sequence: CASSEAGASTEAFF.

The rearrangement joins TRBV18 to TRBJ2-1; 16 bases fit TRBD2. Per germline, CDR1 KGHSH and CDR2 LQKENI. The junction had 6 bases not matched to a gene; V was cut back by 3 bases and J by 7 bases. CDR3 length: 17 residues. CDR3 sequence reads: CASSPRGLAGGKNEQFF. CDR3 coding DNA: TGTGCCAGCTCACCCCGGGGACTAGCGGGGGGGAAGAATGAGCAGTTCTTC.

This chain uses TRBV5-6 with TRBJ2-1; the D is unclear. From germline, CDR1 is SGHDT and CDR2 YYEEEE. Deletions cut 4 bases from V and 3 bases from J, with 14 bases between. This CDR3 spans 15 amino acids. The CDR3 here is CASSLTLFDYNEQFF. The CDR3 DNA follows: TGTGCCAGCAGCCTAACCCTATTCGACTACAATGAGCAGTTCTTC. Full variable domain (outside the CDR3, taken from reference TRBV5-6 and TRBJ2-1): DAGVTQSPTHLIKTRGQQVTLRCSPKSGHDTVSWYQQALGQGPQFIFQYYEEEERQRGNFPDRFSGHQFPNYSSELNVNALLLGDSALYLCASSLTLFDYNEQFFGPGTRLTVL.

This clone was detected only once. The rearrangement uses TRBV12-5 and TRBJ2-2; 15 bases are shared with TRBD2. The CDR3 sequence is 18 residues long. Unmatched junction bases numbered 4, after V lost 0 bases and J lost 5 bases. CDR1 and CDR2 (germline): LGHNT, FRNRAP. The CDR3 DNA reads as TGTGCTAGTGGTTTGGTACGGACTAGCGGGGGGGAAACCGGGGAGCTGTTTTTT. Translating gives CASGLVRTSGGETGELFF. Using reference TRBV12-5 and TRBJ2-2 for the parts outside the CDR3, the full variable domain is DARVTQTPRHKVTEMGQEVTMRCQPILGHNTVFWYRQTMMQGLELLAYFRNRAPLDDSGMPKDRFSAEMPDATLATLKIQPSEPRDSAVYFCASGLVRTSGGETGELFFGEGSRLTVL.

The rearrangement links TRBV27 to TRBJ2-1, with TRBD1 as a possible D gene (5 bases). Looked up from germline, CDR1 is MNHEY and CDR2 is SMNVEV (reference sequence). The length of the CDR3 is 16 residues. Trimming cost V 3 bases and J 5 bases, with 17 bases left between them. The CDR3 DNA sequence: TGTGCCAGCAGTTTCCTGGGGCTGGGAAGTAACAATGAGCAGTTCTTC. Amino acid sequence: CASSFLGLGSNNEQFF.

The rearrangement uses TRBV25-1 and TRBJ2-7; 7 positions match TRBD1. This CDR3 comprises 14 residues. Germline trimming cut 2 bases from V and 3 bases from J; bases unmatched to any gene: 4. Germline lookup yields CDR1 MGHDK and CDR2 SYGVNS. The CDR3 region has the DNA TGTGCCAGCAGTGAAAGGGGGCTGAGCTACGAGCAGTACTTC. Translating it yields CASSERGLSYEQYF.

The rearrangement links TRBV10-3 to TRBJ1-3; TRBD1 matches 8 bases. CDR1 is ENHRY, CDR2 SYGVKD, per germline. CDR3 length: 14 residues. J was trimmed by 0 bases and V by 9 bases; bases with no gene match: 4. CDR3 amino acids: CAMGDRSSGNTIYF. For the CDR3, the DNA is TGTGCCATGGGGGACAGGAGCTCTGGAAACACCATATATTTT.

The CDR3 loop is CASSLGQGSGKLFF. DNA for the CDR3: TGTGCCAGCAGTTTGGGTCAGGGCTCTGGAAAACTGTTTTTT. The chain uses TRBV27 and TRBJ1-4, with D perhaps TRBD1 (5 bases). Trimming left V 3 bases short and J 10 bases short, with 15 bases between. The CDR3 contains 14 residues. CDR1 and CDR2 (germline): MNHEY, SMNVEV (reference sequence).

V and J are TRBV7-8 and TRBJ2-2; no clear D. The CDR3 contains 15 residues. Trimming took off 2 bases at V and 9 bases at J, with 16 bases between the two ends. Germline CDR1 SGHVS, CDR2 FQNEAQ. The chain's CDR3 is CASSLNPLSVWELFF. CDR3 DNA: TGTGCCAGCAGCTTAAACCCCCTGAGCGTTTGGGAGCTGTTTTTT.

The chain combines TRBV11-3 with TRBJ2-1, with TRBD1 identical over 10 bases. The germline V gene has CDR1 SGHNT and CDR2 YENEEA. The CDR3 runs 17 residues. The V segment lost 5 bases and the J segment 8 bases; nucleotides outside the gene matches: 15. CDR3 sequence (DNA): TGTGCCAGCAGCGAAACATCCGGGACAGGGGCTCTCGATGAGCAGTTCTTC. Protein product: CASSETSGTGALDEQFF.

There are a few counts of this clone. V gene TRBV5-3 combines with J gene TRBJ2-6, with 8 nucleotides matching TRBD1. TRBV5-3 is marked as an open reading frame, function uncertain. CDR3 length equals 19 residues. V lost 0 bases and J lost 2; bases outside the gene matches: 10. The CDR3 loop is CARSLDYRGFGTGANVLTF. DNA of the CDR3: TGTGCCAGAAGCTTGGATTACAGGGGGTTTGGGACTGGGGCCAACGTCCTGACTTTC.

J is TRBJ2-7 and V is TRBV7-9; tentatively, D is TRBD1 (6 bases). The CDR3 extends over 14 amino acids. V shed 5 bases and J shed 2 bases, with 13 bases lying between them. The germline gives CDR1 SEHNR, CDR2 FQNEAQ (reference sequence). CDR3 nucleotides: TGTGCCAGCAGCCCTGACAGGAAAACCTACGAGCAGTACTTC. Translated: CASSPDRKTYEQYF.

The chain couples TRBV14 to TRBJ2-5, with 7 bases lining up with TRBD1. The V gene end was trimmed by 1 base and the J gene end by 5 bases; junction bases not matched to a gene: 7. Germline V gene lookup returns CDR1 SGHDN and CDR2 FVKESK. The CDR3 has 15 residues. As DNA, the CDR3 is TGTGCCAGCAGCCAAGCTAAGGGGGCGTTTGAGACCCAGTACTTC. Translation gives CASSQAKGAFETQYF.

The rearrangement joins TRBV5-1 to TRBJ2-7, with 10 bases matching TRBD2. CDR1 is SGHRS and CDR2 is YFSETQ in the germline V gene. The CDR3 is 16 residues long. After removal of 1 base from V and 5 bases from J, the junction contained 9 bases not matched to a gene. The CDR3 DNA reads TGCGCCAGCAGCTTGATAAATAGCGGGAGGAGCAACGAGCAGTACTTC. Protein sequence: CASSLINSGRSNEQYF. Variable domain in full (rest from reference TRBV5-1 and TRBJ2-7): KAGVTQTPRYLIKTRGQQVTLSCSPISGHRSVSWYQQTPGQGLQFLFEYFSETQRNKGNFPGRFSGRQFSNSRSEMNVSTLELGDSALYLCASSLINSGRSNEQYFGPGTRLTVT.

This clone came up once. The J gene is TRBJ2-7, the V gene TRBV5-1, with 8 bases aligning to TRBD2. Trimming took 2 bases from V and 3 from J; bases not matched to a gene: 7. Germline CDR1 reads SGHRS; CDR2 reads YFSETQ. This CDR3 contains 15 residues. The CDR3 DNA follows: TGCGCCAGCAGCTTTGCGGGGGGTTCAGGCTACGAGCAGTACTTC. Translated: CASSFAGGSGYEQYF.

This chain links TRBV5-6 with TRBJ1-1, with D tentatively TRBD1 (5 bases). The germline V gene encodes CDR1 SGHDT and CDR2 YYEEEE. Trimming removed 0 bases from V and 5 bases from J, with 11 bases in between. CDR3 length: 14 residues. In DNA, the CDR3 is TGTGCCAGCAGCTTGGGAAGCGGGGGAACTGAAGCTTTCTTT. It codes for CASSLGSGGTEAFF.

V is TRBV30 and J is TRBJ2-2; 10 positions match TRBD2. V shed 2 bases, J shed 7 bases, and the junction held 7 bases outside the gene matches. This CDR3 contains 15 residues. Germline V lookup: CDR1 GTSNPN, CDR2 SVGIG (reference sequence). CDR3 loop: CAWSRSGRAFGELFF. CDR3 in DNA: TGTGCCTGGAGTCGCAGCGGGAGGGCCTTCGGGGAGCTGTTTTTT. Combining the CDR3 with reference TRBV30 and TRBJ2-2 gives the whole variable domain SQTIHQWPATLVQPVGSPLSLECTVEGTSNPNLYWYRQAAGRGLQLLFYSVGIGQISSEVPQNLSASRPQDRQFILSSKKLLLSDSGFYLCAWSRSGRAFGELFFGEGSRLTVL.

The V and J genes are TRBV12-5 and TRBJ2-5, with D possibly matching TRBD2 (6 bases). This CDR3 region has 15 residues. The V gene lost 2 bases and the J gene lost 5 bases, with 15 bases spanning the gap. Germline V gene sequence: CDR1 LGHNT, CDR2 FRNRAP. CDR3 amino acids: CASGLWEEWGETQYF. In nucleotides, the CDR3 is TGTGCTAGTGGTTTGTGGGAGGAGTGGGGGGAGACCCAGTACTTC. The full variable domain, its missing parts supplied by reference TRBV12-5 and TRBJ2-5, is DARVTQTPRHKVTEMGQEVTMRCQPILGHNTVFWYRQTMMQGLELLAYFRNRAPLDDSGMPKDRFSAEMPDATLATLKIQPSEPRDSAVYFCASGLWEEWGETQYFGPGTRLLVL.